One and the same sample provided the 22 T cell receptor beta chains below, sequenced in a study of OX40 agonist ivuxolimab in advanced cancers. The table came from immunoSEQ multiplex PCR; TCRdb's copy has only in-frame clones and leaves some out. Here the sample spans approximately 11,000 clones, 78% being singletons. The sequenced sample was CD4+ or CD8+ T cells sorted from blood, obtained in a trial of the OX40 agonist ivuxolimab. These receptors originate from an adult with an advanced solid tumor such as melanoma, head and neck, liver or kidney cancer.

This chain links TRBV7-9 with TRBJ2-3; D remains unclear. This CDR3 contains 12 residues. Germline CDR1 is SEHNR and CDR2 is FQNEAQ (reference sequence). V was shortened by 5 bases and J by 4 bases, with 7 bases between the two germline ends. The CDR3 bases are TGTGCCAGCAGCCCCCCGGCAGATACGCAGTATTTT. Protein sequence: CASSPPADTQYF.

This chain joins TRBV5-4 and TRBJ2-3; maybe TRBD1 (5 bases). Germline assignment: CDR1 SGHNT and CDR2 YYREEE (reference sequence). CDR3 length: 15 residues. Trimming pared 4 bases from V and 2 bases from J, leaving 14 bases between. For the CDR3, the DNA is TGTGCCAGCAGCCTAGGGGTGCAGTACACAGATACGCAGTATTTT. This translates into CASSLGVQYTDTQYF.

V and J are TRBV28 and TRBJ2-1, with D maybe TRBD2 (6 bases). The CDR3 totals 16 residues. Trimming took off 8 bases at V and 3 bases at J, with 20 bases between the two ends. Germline CDR1 reads MDHEN; CDR2 reads SYDVKM. The CDR3 region has the DNA TGTGCCAGCTTCCCCCTACTAGCTTTTGGCTACAATGAGCAGTTCTTC. Amino acids: CASFPLLAFGYNEQFF.

The chain uses TRBV2 and TRBJ2-1; the match to TRBD1 covers 7 bases. The CDR3 has 13 amino acids. Germline V CDR1 and CDR2: SNHLY, FYNNEI. V was clipped by 8 bases and J by 6 bases; unmatched bases: 7. The CDR3 loop reads CASLKRTGNEQFF. DNA for the CDR3: TGTGCCAGCCTCAAAAGGACAGGCAATGAGCAGTTCTTC.

J is TRBJ2-7 and V is TRBV4-1; D remains ambiguous. The length of the CDR3 is 14 residues. Germline assignment: CDR1 MGHRA and CDR2 YSYEKL. V was pared by 0 bases and J by 6 bases, with 12 bases between. The CDR3 DNA is TGCGCCAGCAGCCAAGATTGGGGTGACCCCGAGCAGTACTTC. Translation gives CASSQDWGDPEQYF.

The chain combines TRBV7-9 with TRBJ2-5, with 7 bases that match TRBD2. This CDR3 has 13 amino acids. V dropped 6 bases and J dropped 5; count of bases not matched to a gene: 6. Per germline, CDR1 SEHNR and CDR2 FQNEAQ (reference sequence). The CDR3 nucleotides read TGTGCCAGCAGGCCAGGACTAGTTGAGACCCAGTACTTC. Encoded protein: CASRPGLVETQYF.

This clone qualifies as medium-sized. The chain uses TRBV4-1 and TRBJ2-4; D may be TRBD2 (6 bases). Germline CDR1 is MGHRA and CDR2 is YSYEKL. The V end was cut by 0 bases, the J end by 12 bases, with 15 bases between. The CDR3 contains 14 residues. The CDR3: CASSQDRRAENQYF. CDR3 coding DNA: TGCGCCAGCAGCCAAGATCGGAGGGCGGAGAATCAGTACTTC.

V gene TRBV15 combines with J gene TRBJ1-5; D ambiguous. Germline V CDR1 and CDR2: LNHNV, YYDKDF (reference sequence). The germline V and J ends were trimmed by 4 bases and 7 bases, with 11 bases remaining between them. The CDR3 loop spans 13 amino acids. CDR3 nucleotide sequence: TGTGCCACCAGCAAATTTGTGGGGCAGCCCCAGCATTTT. Its translation is CATSKFVGQPQHF.

The genes are TRBV27 and TRBJ1-1, with D maybe TRBD1 (6 bases). Germline V CDR1 and CDR2: MNHEY, SMNVEV (reference sequence). The germline V and J ends were trimmed by 5 bases and 3 bases, with 10 bases remaining between them. The length of the CDR3 is 13 residues. The CDR3 spells CASSTGMDTEAFF. In DNA form, the CDR3 reads TGTGCCAGCAGTACAGGGATGGACACTGAAGCTTTCTTT.

The chain recombines TRBV2 with TRBJ2-3, with 9 bases matching TRBD1. The ends lost 1 base at V and 1 base at J; junction bases unmatched: 0. The germline V gene encodes CDR1 SNHLY and CDR2 FYNNEI. The CDR3 runs to 15 residues. CDR3 residues: CASSEGDRGTDTQYF. The CDR3 bases are TGTGCCAGCAGTGAAGGGGACAGGGGCACAGATACGCAGTATTTT.

Turning to this clone: Additional DNA sequences in this sample encode the identical CDR3. The chain combines TRBV27 with TRBJ2-1; the match to TRBD2 covers 13 bases. The germline V gene has CDR1 MNHEY and CDR2 SMNVEV (reference sequence). The CDR3 length is 15 residues. Unmatched junction bases numbered 4, after V lost 4 bases and J lost 7 bases. This CDR3 is CASSSGTSGKNEQFF. CDR3 bases: TGTGCCAGCAGTTCCGGGACTAGCGGGAAGAATGAGCAGTTCTTC.

V and J are TRBV28 and TRBJ2-7; 8 nucleotides align to TRBD2. The CDR3 totals 15 residues. J lost 3 bases, V lost 5 bases, and 9 bases had no gene match. Germline-derived CDR1 and CDR2 are MDHEN and SYDVKM. DNA for the CDR3: TGTGCCAGCAGTGCCCCCAGCGGGAGTTTCTACGAGCAGTACTTC. It codes for CASSAPSGSFYEQYF.

This clone was seen only once. This sequence joins TRBV7-9 and TRBJ2-1, with 11 bases lining up with TRBD1. The CDR3 runs 14 residues. Germline CDR1 SEHNR, CDR2 FQNEAQ (reference sequence). V was clipped by 4 bases and J by 8 bases; unmatched bases: 4. The CDR3 is CASSSGTGGDEQFF. CDR3 nucleotide sequence: TGTGCCAGCAGCTCAGGGACAGGGGGAGATGAGCAGTTCTTC.

The rearrangement links TRBV6-1 to TRBJ2-1; D unresolved. Germline V gene data show CDR1 as MNHNS and CDR2 as SASEGT. V was pared by 3 bases and J by 6 bases, with 18 bases between. This CDR3 is built from 16 residues. The CDR3 DNA reads as TGTGCCAGCAGTGACGTAACCGACCCGAAATCCAATGAGCAGTTCTTC. This gives the protein CASSDVTDPKSNEQFF.

The V call is TRBV14, the J call TRBJ2-7; D not resolved. CDR3 length equals 12 residues. Germline values: CDR1 SGHDN, CDR2 FVKESK. Trimming removed 2 bases at V and 5 bases at J, with 7 bases between. CDR3 loop: CASSQFYDEQYF. The CDR3 DNA reads as TGTGCCAGCAGCCAATTCTACGACGAGCAGTACTTC.

This sequence joins TRBV7-8 and TRBJ2-1, with D hard to call. CDR1 SGHVS and CDR2 FQNEAQ come from the germline V gene. The V gene lost 1 base and the J gene lost 2 bases, with 3 bases spanning the gap. The CDR3 length is 13 residues. CDR3 sequence: CASSLVAYNEQFF. CDR3 DNA: TGTGCCAGCAGCTTAGTAGCCTACAATGAGCAGTTCTTC.

This chain joins TRBV6-5 and TRBJ2-7; no definite D call. Trimming stripped 2 bases from V and 7 bases from J, with 12 bases between. This CDR3 comprises 13 residues. Germline CDR1 and CDR2: MNHEY and SVGAGI. CDR3 sequence reads: CASSYVTGLEQYF. The CDR3 bases are TGTGCCAGCAGTTACGTGACGGGCTTGGAGCAGTACTTC.

The J gene is TRBJ1-1, the V gene TRBV19; the match to TRBD1 covers 8 bases. The CDR3 loop spans 14 amino acids. Germline lookup yields CDR1 LNHDA and CDR2 SQIVND (reference sequence). Trimming at V came to 7 bases and at J to 0 bases, leaving 4 bases not matched to a gene. The CDR3: CASNSDRVNTEAFF. The CDR3 nucleotides read TGTGCCAGTAACTCGGACAGGGTGAACACTGAAGCTTTCTTT.

The V call is TRBV9, the J call TRBJ2-7, with D perhaps TRBD2 (6 bases). The length of the CDR3 is 15 residues. Trimming left V 0 bases short and J 5 bases short, with 15 bases between. From germline, CDR1 is SGDLS and CDR2 YYNGEE. The chain's CDR3 is CASSVAGVPGHEQYF. Written as DNA, the CDR3 is TGTGCCAGCAGCGTAGCGGGGGTTCCAGGGCACGAGCAGTACTTC.

This clone was counted a few times. The V gene is TRBV28, the J gene TRBJ2-7; D call uncertain. Trimming removed 3 bases at V and 6 bases at J, with 12 bases between. The CDR3 covers 13 residues. Germline assignment: CDR1 MDHEN and CDR2 SYDVKM. Here the CDR3 DNA reads TGTGCCAGCAGTTTCGCCAGCGCCTTCGAGCAGTACTTC. This sequence encodes CASSFASAFEQYF.

The chain joins TRBV6-6 to TRBJ2-2, with a tentative D call TRBD2 (6 bases). Germline CDR1 and CDR2: MNHNY and SVGAGI (reference sequence). This CDR3 has 14 residues. V lost 5 bases to trimming and J lost 3 bases, with 10 bases between them. CDR3 sequence: CASSPGLYTGELFF. As DNA, the CDR3 is TGTGCCAGCAGTCCGGGACTGTACACCGGGGAGCTGTTTTTT.

This clone was observed once. This chain connects TRBV11-3 to TRBJ2-7; 8 positions agree with TRBD1. J was trimmed by 1 base and V by 4 bases; bases with no gene match: 9. CDR1 SGHNT and CDR2 YENEEA come from the germline V gene. There are 16 residues in the CDR3. CDR3 in DNA: TGTGCCAGCAGCTCCCTGGGGACAGGCAATTCCTACGAGCAGTACTTC. Its translation is CASSSLGTGNSYEQYF.